This T cell receptor beta chain was obtained from a study of beta chain features in type 1 diabetes. Germline CDR1 is MNHEY and CDR2 is SVGAGI. The CDR3 totals 15 residues. With V trimmed by 5 bases and J by 8 bases, 9 bases remained unmatched. Whole-study results and caveats: In all four CD4+ subsets, TCRB CDR3 length was significantly, moderately reduced in type 1 diabetes.

Comments on this clone: What it binds is not known.

All of the isolated RNA was reverse transcribed, so expressed TCRB transcripts were sequenced. Sequencing used immunoSEQ multiplex PCR; TCRdb keeps in-frame clones, though not all of them. The sample includes over 300,000 clones, about a tenth of them seen just once. The chain joins TRBV6-5 to TRBJ1-6, with 7 bases matching TRBD1. Sample: central memory CD4+ T cells from blood. The source of this sequence is a man younger than 45 with type 1 diabetes. The CDR3, as DNA: TGTGCCAGCAGTAACCGGGCCCAGGGGGATTCACCCCTCCACTTT. Protein sequence: CASSNRAQGDSPLHF.